What follows are 18 T cell receptor beta chains derived from one specimen sequenced in a study of T-cell reconstitution after alpha-beta-depleted transplantation in children. Unique molecular identifiers tagged the TCRbeta library. From the PCR reads, TCRdb called clonotypes with MiXCR, one entry per CDR3 protein. The sample has about 980,000 distinct CDR3 sequences, about 31% seen once; the top ten hold approximately 30%. This specimen consisted of PBMCs, mostly from graft donor cells, obtained 360 days after TCRalphabeta/CD19-depleted stem cell transplant. Every receptor here comes from a boy in the first two years of life who had a stem cell transplant for SCID, so the T cells may come from the graft donor.

This clonotype was found a few times. This chain connects TRBV6-2 or TRBV6-3 to TRBJ2-1, with a weak D call TRBD2 (7 bases). Trimming took off 0 bases at V and 5 bases at J, with 11 bases between the two ends. Germline V CDR1 and CDR2: MNHEY, SVGEGT. The CDR3 contains 15 residues. The CDR3 DNA sequence: TGTGCCAGCAGTTACTCCGGGGGGCGGAACAATGAGCAGTTCTTC. Protein product: CASSYSGGRNNEQFF.

A few counts support this clonotype. This rearrangement joins TRBV15 to TRBJ2-6; D remains ambiguous. Germline CDR1 is LNHNV and CDR2 is YYDKDF (reference sequence). The CDR3 runs to 17 residues. With 1 base removed from V and 0 bases from J, the gap between germline ends came to 10 bases. DNA of the CDR3: TGTGCCACCAGCAGAGTCGGCGGAGACTCTGGGGCCAACGTCCTGACTTTC. Translating it yields CATSRVGGDSGANVLTF.

J is TRBJ2-1 and V is TRBV7-9; D may be TRBD2 (5 bases). The CDR3 sequence is 15 residues long. From germline, CDR1 is SEHNR and CDR2 FQNEAQ (reference sequence). V was shortened by 2 bases and J by 0 bases, with 8 bases between the two germline ends. This CDR3 reads CASSLLAPSYNEQFF. The CDR3 nucleotides read TGTGCCAGCAGCTTACTAGCCCCCTCCTACAATGAGCAGTTCTTC.

CDR3 amino acids: CASSQRDSEAFF. The CDR3 DNA follows: TGTGCCAGCAGCCAGAGGGACAGTGAAGCTTTCTTT. The chain has TRBV3-1 and TRBJ1-1; 7 bases match TRBD1. The CDR3 has 12 amino acids. J lost 7 bases, V lost 3 bases, and 2 bases had no gene match. Per the germline V gene, CDR1 is LGHDT and CDR2 is YNNKEL (reference sequence).

This clonotype was recorded a few times. This chain connects TRBV5-1 to TRBJ2-7, with D possibly being TRBD1 (6 bases). V was clipped by 6 bases and J by 0 bases, with 10 bases between them. The CDR3 is 13 residues long. Looked up from germline, CDR1 is SGHRS and CDR2 is YFSETQ. CDR3 sequence reads: CASKGDNSYEQYF. CDR3 DNA: TGCGCCAGCAAAGGGGACAACTCCTACGAGCAGTACTTC.

This clonotype was recorded a few times. The CDR3 DNA is TGTGCCAGCAGGGGACAGGGGGTCGGATCCTACAATGAGCAGTTCTTC. It specifies CASRGQGVGSYNEQFF. This chain uses TRBV6-1 with TRBJ2-1; 11 positions agree with TRBD1. The CDR3 covers 16 residues. CDR1 is MNHNS, CDR2 SASEGT, per germline. V dropped 6 bases and J dropped 1; count of bases not matched to a gene: 5.

This clonotype was seen more than once but under ten times. V is TRBV12-3 or TRBV12-4 and J is TRBJ2-7; TRBD1 matches 8 bases. This CDR3 contains 15 residues. The V and J ends lost 5 bases and 2 bases, in that order; junction bases with no gene match: 8. The CDR3 DNA is TGTGCCAGCAGTCCCCGGGACAGGCCAACCTACGAGCAGTACTTC. This sequence encodes CASSPRDRPTYEQYF.

The rearrangement links TRBV6-5 to TRBJ1-1, with unresolved D. Per germline, CDR1 MNHEY and CDR2 SVGAGI. This CDR3 comprises 15 residues. The V and J ends lost 1 base and 3 bases respectively, with 12 bases between them. The CDR3 region is CASSYLPDGYTEAFF. Here the CDR3 DNA reads TGTGCCAGCAGTTACTTGCCCGACGGATACACTGAAGCTTTCTTT.

The chain employs TRBV5-1 and TRBJ1-1; D is unclear. This CDR3 is built from 13 residues. Trimming removed 2 bases at V and 4 bases at J, with 9 bases between. Germline assignment: CDR1 SGHRS and CDR2 YFSETQ. In nucleotides, the CDR3 is TGCGCCAGCAGCTTACCGGTGGGCACTGAAGCTTTCTTT. This translates into CASSLPVGTEAFF.

The rearrangement links TRBV7-9 to TRBJ2-7, with 7 bases that match TRBD1. CDR1 is SEHNR and CDR2 is FQNEAQ in the germline V gene (reference sequence). The junction had 6 bases not matched to a gene; V was cut back by 6 bases and J by 1 base. The CDR3 length is 14 residues. The CDR3 region is CASRSQGRSYEQYF. The CDR3 nucleotides read TGTGCCAGCAGGTCACAGGGGCGTTCCTACGAGCAGTACTTC.

This clonotype was seen only a few times. V and J are TRBV2 and TRBJ2-5; 7 bases map to TRBD2. Trimming at V came to 0 bases and at J to 4 bases, leaving 2 bases not matched to a gene. Germline V gene data show CDR1 as SNHLY and CDR2 as FYNNEI. This CDR3 region has 14 residues. The CDR3 bases are TGTGCCAGCAGTGAAGCGCTAGCGGTAGAGACCCAGTACTTC. This encodes CASSEALAVETQYF.

The chain has TRBV15 and TRBJ2-5; 7 positions agree with TRBD1. J gave up 5 bases and V 2 bases, and 8 bases lay outside the gene matches. The CDR3 runs 15 residues. From germline, CDR1 is LNHNV and CDR2 YYDKDF (reference sequence). CDR3 nucleotides: TGTGCCACCAGCAGACCGTCCCCGGGACAGGAGACCCAGTACTTC. It yields the protein CATSRPSPGQETQYF.

The chain couples TRBV11-2 to TRBJ2-1; D remains ambiguous. V was shortened by 5 bases and J by 3 bases, with 14 bases between the two germline ends. Germline assignment: CDR1 SGHAT and CDR2 FQNNGV. This CDR3 spans 15 amino acids. The DNA for the CDR3 is TGTGCCAGCAGCCCCCGCGAAAACTACTACAATGAGCAGTTCTTC. The encoded protein is CASSPRENYYNEQFF.

The chain combines TRBV4-1 with TRBJ2-7, with D perhaps matching TRBD1 (5 bases). Germline CDR1 is MGHRA and CDR2 is YSYEKL. The length of the CDR3 is 15 residues. V dropped 0 bases and J dropped 2 bases, with 11 bases sitting between them. The CDR3 DNA follows: TGCGCCAGCAGCCAAGATGGGGCGGAACCCTACGAGCAGTACTTC. Its protein is CASSQDGAEPYEQYF.

This clonotype was counted between two and nine times. The chain is built from TRBV5-1 and TRBJ1-3; TRBD1 agrees at 7 bases. Trimming removed 4 bases from V and 4 bases from J; junction bases left unmatched: 8. There are 15 residues in the CDR3. CDR1 and CDR2 (germline): SGHRS, YFSETQ. In DNA form, the CDR3 reads TGCGCCAGCAGCCCTGACCCAGGGGGAGGAAACACCATATATTTT. Its translation: CASSPDPGGGNTIYF.

A few counts support this clonotype. The DNA of the CDR3 is TGCAGTGCTAGATCCAGCGGGGGGGCCGTGAACACCGGGGAGCTGTTTTTT. Encoded protein: CSARSSGGAVNTGELFF. V usage is TRBV20-1 and J usage is TRBJ2-2; 10 positions agree with TRBD2. The CDR3 has 17 amino acids. Trimming removed 2 bases from V and 1 base from J; junction bases left unmatched: 7. CDR1 DFQATT and CDR2 SNEGSKA come from the germline V gene (reference sequence).

This clonotype was recorded many times. V and J are TRBV2 and TRBJ2-1; no clear D gene. This CDR3 has 14 amino acids. With 4 bases removed from V and 0 bases from J, the gap between germline ends came to 7 bases. Germline CDR1 SNHLY, CDR2 FYNNEI. CDR3 amino acids: CASSGVRSYNEQFF. CDR3 nucleotide sequence: TGTGCCAGCAGTGGTGTCCGCTCCTACAATGAGCAGTTCTTC. Looking up the rest from reference TRBV2 and TRBJ2-1 gives the full variable domain: EPEVTQTPSHQVTQMGQEVILRCVPISNHLYFYWYRQILGQKVEFLVSFYNNEISEKSEIFDDQFSVERPDGSNFTLKIRSTKLEDSAMYFCASSGVRSYNEQFFGPGTRLTVL.

V usage is TRBV4-1 and J usage is TRBJ2-5; a possible D gene is TRBD2 (7 bases). Trimming took 4 bases from V and 5 from J, leaving 20 bases between them. Germline assignment: CDR1 MGHRA and CDR2 YSYEKL. This CDR3 region has 16 residues. This CDR3 reads CASSPLRGGERETQYF. CDR3 nucleotides: TGCGCCAGCAGCCCTTTAAGAGGGGGGGAGAGGGAGACCCAGTACTTC.